These 7 T cell receptor beta chains were all obtained from the same sample, sequenced in a study of technical replicates of blood from a few donors. The repertoire was sequenced with immunoSEQ multiplex PCR; TCRdb's copy has only in-frame clones and lacks some. The table records approximately 65,000 clones, around nine tenths of them present only once. Source material: PBMCs. These receptors originate from a human donor in good health. Some clones in this sample may be carry-over from other donors' samples.

This chain connects TRBV7-2 to TRBJ1-1, with D unresolved. This CDR3 contains 11 residues. V was clipped by 8 bases and J by 3 bases, with 7 bases between them. Germline V gene lookup returns CDR1 SGHTA and CDR2 FQGNSA. CDR3 in amino acids: CASAQYTEAFF. The CDR3 DNA follows: TGTGCCAGCGCACAGTACACTGAAGCTTTCTTT.

V usage is TRBV5-1 and J usage is TRBJ2-1; 10 nucleotides match TRBD2. Germline V gene sequence: CDR1 SGHRS, CDR2 YFSETQ. With V trimmed by 4 bases and J by 7 bases, 11 bases remained unmatched. The length of the CDR3 is 16 residues. The CDR3 loop is CASSVTSGRATNEQFF. The CDR3 DNA is TGCGCCAGCAGCGTGACCAGCGGGAGGGCAACGAATGAGCAGTTCTTC.

The gene calls are TRBV4-2 and TRBJ1-1, with D maybe TRBD1 (6 bases). This CDR3 is built from 14 residues. Germline V gene lookup returns CDR1 LGHNA and CDR2 YNFKEQ. V was shortened by 4 bases and J by 3 bases, with 12 bases between the two germline ends. The CDR3 protein is CASSLQGRDTEAFF. CDR3 DNA sequence: TGTGCCAGCAGCCTCCAGGGGCGGGACACTGAAGCTTTCTTT.

The chain has TRBV4-2 and TRBJ2-5; TRBD2 matches 11 bases. Unmatched junction bases numbered 6, after V lost 2 bases and J lost 1 base. The CDR3 length is 17 residues. Per the germline V gene, CDR1 is LGHNA and CDR2 is YNFKEQ. CDR3 protein: CASSQFPGTSGQETQYF. The CDR3 region has the DNA TGTGCCAGCAGCCAATTCCCGGGGACTAGCGGCCAAGAGACCCAGTACTTC.

The chain combines TRBV6-1 with TRBJ2-5; 8 bases agree with TRBD1. The CDR3 covers 13 residues. CDR1 and CDR2 from the germline V gene are MNHNS and SASEGT. V shed 7 bases, J shed 5 bases, and the junction held 6 bases outside the gene matches. The CDR3 loop is CASNPGGGETQYF. CDR3 nucleotide sequence: TGTGCCAGCAACCCAGGGGGCGGTGAGACCCAGTACTTC.

The V and J genes are TRBV5-1 and TRBJ1-1; D unclear. Germline V gene sequence: CDR1 SGHRS, CDR2 YFSETQ. The CDR3 has 14 amino acids. V shed 0 bases and J shed 6 bases, with 12 bases lying between them. The CDR3 loop is CASSLEEADPEAFF. Here the CDR3 DNA reads TGCGCCAGCAGCTTGGAGGAGGCCGACCCTGAAGCTTTCTTT.

V and J are TRBV28 and TRBJ2-7; the D is unclear. Per the germline V gene, CDR1 is MDHEN and CDR2 is SYDVKM. The CDR3 has 13 amino acids. V lost 6 bases and J lost 9, with 18 bases in between. The chain's CDR3 is CASRKSETHWQYF. The CDR3 bases are TGTGCCAGCAGAAAGTCGGAGACTCATTGGCAGTACTTC.